Listed here is a single T cell receptor (beta chain). Its antigen remains unknown. From germline, CDR1 is KGHSH and CDR2 LQKENI. Trimming shortened V by 3 bases and J by 11 bases, and 13 bases separated the two germline ends. This CDR3 has 13 amino acids. TCRdb's copy holds only in-frame clones and misses some; the assay was immunoSEQ multiplex PCR. This sample yields under 25,000 clones, of which around 81% are seen a single time; around 3.5% belongs to the top ten. This entry is derived from a study of OX40 agonist ivuxolimab in advanced cancers. Points from the study as a whole: On average, CD8+ T cells had more expanded clones than CD4+.

The gene calls are TRBV18 and TRBJ1-4; D might be TRBD1 (5 bases). This sample comprised CD4+ or CD8+ T cells sorted from blood, obtained in a trial of the OX40 agonist ivuxolimab. The TCR comes from an adult with an advanced solid tumor such as melanoma, head and neck, liver or kidney cancer. CDR3 protein: CASSPPSGGKLFF. CDR3 nucleotides: TGTGCCAGCTCACCCCCCAGCGGGGGGAAACTGTTTTTT.